This T cell receptor (beta chain) was recorded in a study of naive and memory T cell subsets. Study conclusions and caveats: There was no ground truth to check naive and memory subset results. Expression changes during T cell differentiation may affect RNA-based TCR counts. Over 90% of naive TCR sequences appeared only once, unlike memory subsets.

V shed 6 bases, J shed 5 bases, and the junction held 24 bases outside the gene matches. Germline assignment: CDR1 MNHNY and CDR2 SVGAGI (reference sequence). The CDR3 has 19 amino acids. Note on this clonotype: Its matching antigen is unknown.

The beta constant-region primer was an equimolar mix of two oligonucleotides covering TRBC1 and TRBC2. TCRdb re-analysed the UMI-ligation and nested PCR reads in MiXCR, keeping a single row per CDR3 protein. This sample has about 2,800 distinct CDR3 sequences, with roughly 8% found just once. CD45RA-CD27- cells were effector memory; CD45RA+CD27- cells were EMRA. The TCR comes from a human donor in good health. The chain carries TRBV6-6 and TRBJ2-5, with TRBD2 matching over 7 bases. Material for sequencing was effector memory CD8+ T cells from blood. Subset defined: effector memory, CD45RA- CD27-. CDR3 DNA: TGTGCCAGCAGCCCCGAAAATTACGTTGGGGGAGGGCCGAGGGAGACCCAGTACTTC. As protein: CASSPENYVGGGPRETQYF.